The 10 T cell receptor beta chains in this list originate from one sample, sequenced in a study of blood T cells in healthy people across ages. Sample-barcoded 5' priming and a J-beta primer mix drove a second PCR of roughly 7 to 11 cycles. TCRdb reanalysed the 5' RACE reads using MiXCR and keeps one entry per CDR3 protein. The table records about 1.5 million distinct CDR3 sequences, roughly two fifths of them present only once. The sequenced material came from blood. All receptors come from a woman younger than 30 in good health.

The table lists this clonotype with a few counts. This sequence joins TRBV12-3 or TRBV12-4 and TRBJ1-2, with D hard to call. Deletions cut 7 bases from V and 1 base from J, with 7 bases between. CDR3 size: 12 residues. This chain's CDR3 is CASIRHNYGYTF. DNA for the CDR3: TGTGCCAGCATCAGACATAACTATGGCTACACCTTC.

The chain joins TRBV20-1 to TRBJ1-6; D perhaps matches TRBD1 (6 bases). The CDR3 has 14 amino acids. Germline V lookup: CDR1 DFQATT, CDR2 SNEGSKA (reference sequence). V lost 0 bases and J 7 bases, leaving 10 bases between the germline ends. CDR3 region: CSARDQGLNSPLHF. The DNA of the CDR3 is TGCAGTGCTAGAGATCAGGGGCTAAATTCACCCCTCCACTTT.

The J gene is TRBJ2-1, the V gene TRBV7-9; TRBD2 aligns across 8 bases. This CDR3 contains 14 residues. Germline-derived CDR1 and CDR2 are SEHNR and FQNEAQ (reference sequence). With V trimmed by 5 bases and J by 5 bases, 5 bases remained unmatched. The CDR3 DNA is TGTGCCAGCAGCCATAGCGGGGTCAACAATGAGCAGTTCTTC. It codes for CASSHSGVNNEQFF.

The CDR3: CASSVDWTPYEQYF. The CDR3 nucleotides read TGTGCCAGCAGCGTAGACTGGACCCCCTACGAGCAGTACTTC. The gene calls are TRBV9 and TRBJ2-7; D remains ambiguous. The germline V gene encodes CDR1 SGDLS and CDR2 YYNGEE. The length of the CDR3 is 14 residues. Trimming took 0 bases from V and 2 from J, leaving 9 bases between them.

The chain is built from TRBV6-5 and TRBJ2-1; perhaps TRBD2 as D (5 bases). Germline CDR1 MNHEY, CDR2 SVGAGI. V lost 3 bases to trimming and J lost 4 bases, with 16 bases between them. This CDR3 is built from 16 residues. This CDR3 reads CASSYWTEIGYNEQFF. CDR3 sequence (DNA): TGTGCCAGCAGTTATTGGACTGAGATAGGATACAATGAGCAGTTCTTC.

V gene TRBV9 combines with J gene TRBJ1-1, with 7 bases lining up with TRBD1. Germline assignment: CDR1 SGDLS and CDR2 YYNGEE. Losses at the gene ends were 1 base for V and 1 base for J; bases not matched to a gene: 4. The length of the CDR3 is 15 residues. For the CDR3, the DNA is TGTGCCAGCAGCGTAACAGGGGAGTGGAACACTGAAGCTTTCTTT. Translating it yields CASSVTGEWNTEAFF.

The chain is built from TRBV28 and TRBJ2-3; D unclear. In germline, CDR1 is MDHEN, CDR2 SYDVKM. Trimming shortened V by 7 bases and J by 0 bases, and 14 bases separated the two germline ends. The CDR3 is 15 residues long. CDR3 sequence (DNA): TGTGCCAGCACCGAAACAGCCCCTAGCACAGATACGCAGTATTTT. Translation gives CASTETAPSTDTQYF.

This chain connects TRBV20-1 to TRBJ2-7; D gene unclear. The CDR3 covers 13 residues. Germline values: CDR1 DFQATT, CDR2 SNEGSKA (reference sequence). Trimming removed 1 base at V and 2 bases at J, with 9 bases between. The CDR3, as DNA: TGCAGTGCTAGAGCTTCAAATACCTACGAGCAGTACTTC. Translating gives CSARASNTYEQYF.

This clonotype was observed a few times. The CDR3 loop is CASILTAMNNSPLHF. The CDR3 bases are TGTGCCAGCATCCTGACAGCAATGAACAATTCACCCCTCCACTTT. The chain employs TRBV27 and TRBJ1-6; D perhaps matches TRBD1 (5 bases). Germline V lookup: CDR1 MNHEY, CDR2 SMNVEV (reference sequence). This CDR3 region has 15 residues. Trimming took 7 bases from V and 7 from J, leaving 17 bases between them.

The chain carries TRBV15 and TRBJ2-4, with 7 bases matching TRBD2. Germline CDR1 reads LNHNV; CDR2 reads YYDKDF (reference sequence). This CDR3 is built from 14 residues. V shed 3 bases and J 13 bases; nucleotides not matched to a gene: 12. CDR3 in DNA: TGTGCCACCAGCAGCGGGCGGGAGTTTAATGAGCAGTACTTC. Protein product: CATSSGREFNEQYF.